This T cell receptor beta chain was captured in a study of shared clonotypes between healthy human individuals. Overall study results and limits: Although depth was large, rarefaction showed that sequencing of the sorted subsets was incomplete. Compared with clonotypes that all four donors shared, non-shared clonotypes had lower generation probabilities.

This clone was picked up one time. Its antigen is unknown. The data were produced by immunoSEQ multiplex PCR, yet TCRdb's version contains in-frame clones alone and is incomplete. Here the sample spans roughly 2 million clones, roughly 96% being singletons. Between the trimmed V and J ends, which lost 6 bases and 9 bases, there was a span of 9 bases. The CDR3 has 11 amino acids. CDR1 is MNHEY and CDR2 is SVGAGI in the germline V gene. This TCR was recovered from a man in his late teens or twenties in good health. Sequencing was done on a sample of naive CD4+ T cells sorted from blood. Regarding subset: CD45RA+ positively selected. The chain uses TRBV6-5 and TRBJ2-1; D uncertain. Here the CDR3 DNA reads TGTGCCAGCAGCAACCGGGCTGAGCAGTTCTTC. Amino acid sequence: CASSNRAEQFF.